This paragraph reports one T cell receptor (beta chain). Trimming cost V 7 bases and J 0 bases, with 9 bases left between them. The CDR3 totals 12 residues. Germline-derived CDR1 and CDR2 are SQVTM and ANQGSEA. Per the original data handling: The authors estimated nucleated cell counts from reference gene primer amplification. TCRdb keeps only in-frame clones here, not all; method: immunoSEQ multiplex PCR. That table furnishes V, J and clone size, whereas the DNA furnished D and trimming. The table lists about 58,000 clones, over 65% of them singletons. The data are from a study of blood T cell repertoires in COVID-19.

This chain uses TRBV29-1 with TRBJ1-2; D gene unclear. The sequenced sample consisted of peripheral blood. The origin of this receptor is a man aged 40-55 years with active COVID-19. CDR3 loop: CSAPGANYGYTF. The CDR3 region has the DNA TGCAGCGCCCCCGGAGCTAACTATGGCTACACCTTC.